This is a list of T cell receptor beta chains from one sample in a study of T cell responses to AZD1222 COVID-19 vaccine. TCRdb's copy holds only in-frame clones and misses some; the assay was immunoSEQ multiplex PCR. Found here are more than 85,000 clones, 70% to 90% of them singletons; the top ten hold approximately 15%. Sequences were derived from peripheral blood, sampled 28 days after the second AZD1222 dose. The receptors come from an adult who received the AZD1222 COVID-19 vaccine. Both conserved end residues are part of each CDR3. A D gene is named only where the DNA matches it firmly. Rows give clone size only sometimes, using once, few, many, or a class for an expanded clone.

J gene,D gene,clone size,V gene,CDR3 DNA,CDR3 protein
TRBJ1-2,NA,NA,TRBV27,TGTGCCAGCAGCCCGTTTGGGGCCCCGCATTATGGCTACACCTTC,CASSPFGAPHYGYTF
TRBJ2-3,NA,once,TRBV5-5,TGTGCCAGCAGCTCGCTCCGGGGAGATACGCAGTATTTT,CASSSLRGDTQYF
TRBJ2-7,NA,NA,TRBV7-8,TGTGCCAGCAGCTTAATGGGCAGCAGCTCCTACGAGCAGTACTTC,CASSLMGSSSYEQYF
TRBJ2-1,NA,once,TRBV6-5,TGTGCCACCATTAGCTGGAGCTCCTACAATGAGCAGTTCTTC,CATISWSSYNEQFF
TRBJ1-1,NA,NA,TRBV6-5,TGTGCCAGCAACGGGTTGAGGCGGGGGAACACTGAAGCTTTCTTT,CASNGLRRGNTEAFF
TRBJ1-5,NA,NA,TRBV12-3/TRBV12-4,TGTGCCAGCAGTTTTGGGAGCAATCAGCCCCAGCATTTT,CASSFGSNQPQHF
TRBJ1-6,NA,NA,TRBV27,TGTGCCAGCAGTTTAAAGGGGAGCTCCTATAATTCACCCCTCCACTTT,CASSLKGSSYNSPLHF
TRBJ1-4,NA,NA,TRBV13,TGTGCCAGCAGCTTAGGCGGAGAGGAAACTAATGAAAAACTGTTTTTT,CASSLGGEETNEKLFF
TRBJ1-2,NA,NA,TRBV30,TGTGCCTGGGCTCCGGACAGCCGCTATGGCTACACCTTC,CAWAPDSRYGYTF
TRBJ1-1,TRBD1,NA,TRBV9,TGTGCCAGCAGCGCTCCCGGGACAGGGAACACTGAAGCTTTCTTT,CASSAPGTGNTEAFF
TRBJ1-1,NA,NA,TRBV5-1,TGCGCCAGCAGCTTACAGGGTTGGACTGAAGCTTTCTTT,CASSLQGWTEAFF
TRBJ1-5,NA,NA,TRBV4-1,TGCGCCAGCAGCCAAGTCTCCGGGATTCGCGAGCCCCAGCATTTT,CASSQVSGIREPQHF
TRBJ2-5,TRBD1,NA,TRBV6-5,TGTGCCAGCAAACTCGGGACAGGGGTCCAAGAGACCCAGTACTTC,CASKLGTGVQETQYF
TRBJ1-1,NA,NA,TRBV19,TGTGCCAGTAGTCCGAAATGGGAGTTAATGGGCACTGAAGCTTTCTTT,CASSPKWELMGTEAFF
TRBJ2-1,NA,NA,TRBV2,TGTGCCAGCAGTGAACGGGAGAGACCTCACAATGAGCAGTTCTTC,CASSERERPHNEQFF
TRBJ1-1,NA,NA,TRBV4-2,TGTGCCAGCAGCCAAGCCCTTACGGTCAAGAACACTGAAGCTTTCTTT,CASSQALTVKNTEAFF
TRBJ2-4,NA,once,TRBV5-1,TGCGCCAGCAGCTTGGCCCTGGGAGAAAACATTCAGTACTTC,CASSLALGENIQYF
TRBJ1-2,NA,NA,TRBV5-5,TGTGCCAGCAGCTTACTTGGAACCTATGGCTACACCTTC,CASSLLGTYGYTF
TRBJ1-6,TRBD1,NA,TRBV6-1,TGTGCCAGCAGTGAAACAGGGGAGGAATATAATTCACCCCTCCACTTT,CASSETGEEYNSPLHF
TRBJ1-4,NA,once,TRBV18,TGTGCCAGCTCCCTGAATCCTAATGAAAAACTGTTTTTT,CASSLNPNEKLFF
TRBJ2-2,TRBD2,NA,TRBV19,TGTGCCAGTACCCCCAGGGCGGGAGGGAACACCGGGGAGCTGTTTTTT,CASTPRAGGNTGELFF
TRBJ1-6,NA,NA,TRBV5-1,TGCGCCAGCAGCTCGGCGGTCACAAATTCACCCCTCCACTTT,CASSSAVTNSPLHF
TRBJ1-4,NA,once,TRBV7-8,TGTGCCAGCAGCTCATACTTTACTAAGGTGTTTTTT,CASSSYFTKVFF
TRBJ2-1,TRBD2,NA,TRBV5-1,TGCGCCAGCAGCCAGGCCGCGGGACTAGCGGGAGGATGGGCCAATGAGCAGTTCTTC,CASSQAAGLAGGWANEQFF
TRBJ1-2,NA,NA,TRBV20-1,TGCAGTGCAACGGGGGCAGGAGGCTACACCTTC,CSATGAGGYTF
TRBJ2-5,TRBD2,NA,TRBV11-2,TGTGCCAGCAGCCAATACTACTCGCGGGGGGGCATAGAGACCCAGTACTTC,CASSQYYSRGGIETQYF
TRBJ1-2,NA,once,TRBV7-8,TGTGCCAGCAGCCGGGGGGTTGTAAATGGCTACACCTTC,CASSRGVVNGYTF
TRBJ2-2,TRBD1,few,TRBV10-3,TGTGCCATCAGTGGGACAGGGGGCTCCGGGGAGCTGTTTTTT,CAISGTGGSGELFF
TRBJ1-3,NA,NA,TRBV18,TGTGCCAGCCTGGGCCTCTCTGGAAACACCATATATTTT,CASLGLSGNTIYF
TRBJ2-5,NA,NA,TRBV5-6,TGTGCCAGCACTTCACAGGGCTACCAAGAGACCCAGTACTTC,CASTSQGYQETQYF
TRBJ1-1,TRBD1,NA,TRBV19,TGTGCCAGTAGTATGGACAGGGACTTAGAAGCTTTCTTT,CASSMDRDLEAFF
TRBJ1-5,TRBD1,NA,TRBV28,TGTGCCAGCAGTTTATCGACAGGGTACAACAGCAATCAGCCCCAGCATTTT,CASSLSTGYNSNQPQHF
TRBJ2-2,NA,NA,TRBV27,TGTGCCAGCAGTTTAGATACCGGGGAGCTGTTTTTT,CASSLDTGELFF
TRBJ2-7,NA,NA,TRBV28,TGTGCCAGCAGTTTGGTCGGGGGCTTTTCCTACGAGCAGTACTTC,CASSLVGGFSYEQYF
TRBJ2-7,NA,NA,TRBV6-6,TGTGCCAGCCGCGTCCCCCTCTCCTACGAGCAGTACTTC,CASRVPLSYEQYF
TRBJ2-2,NA,NA,TRBV5-1,TGCGCCAGCAGACCCCAGGACGGAGGTACCGGGGAGCTGTTTTTT,CASRPQDGGTGELFF
TRBJ1-3,NA,NA,TRBV12-3/TRBV12-4,TGTGCCAGCAGTCCTTCTGGAAACACCATATATTTT,CASSPSGNTIYF
TRBJ2-1,TRBD2,NA,TRBV18,TGTGCCAGCTCACCGATTCCTAGCGGGATTCCCCCCAGTCTCGACAATGAGCAGTTCTTC,CASSPIPSGIPPSLDNEQFF
TRBJ2-2,TRBD2,NA,TRBV3-1/TRBV3-2,TGTGCCAGCAGCCAAGGAGTCCTAGCGGGAGGGCCTGGCGGGGAGCTGTTTTTT,CASSQGVLAGGPGGELFF
TRBJ2-7,TRBD2,few,TRBV19,TGTGCCACTCAGACTAGCGGAACCTACGAGCAGTACTTC,CATQTSGTYEQYF
TRBJ1-6,NA,NA,TRBV6-5,TGTGCCAGCAGGCCGGACAGCACCTATAATTCACCCCTCCACTTT,CASRPDSTYNSPLHF
TRBJ2-1,TRBD2,NA,TRBV9,TGTGCCAGCAGCGCGACGTCCGGGACTACCATATACTACAATGAGCAGTTCTTC,CASSATSGTTIYYNEQFF
TRBJ2-3,NA,NA,TRBV19,TGTGCCAGTAGCGGTGTGGACTCGACAGATACGCAGTATTTT,CASSGVDSTDTQYF
TRBJ1-2,NA,NA,TRBV27,TGTGCCAGCAGGACCAGCACCGGGACTAAATATGGCTACACCTTC,CASRTSTGTKYGYTF
TRBJ2-2,TRBD1,NA,TRBV5-1,TGCGCCAGCAGCTTGTTAGGGGGACAGGGGAACACCGGGGAGCTGTTTTTT,CASSLLGGQGNTGELFF
TRBJ2-7,NA,NA,TRBV27,TGTGCCAGCAGTTCCCTGACCCCTCGGCGCCCCTACGAGCAGTACTTC,CASSSLTPRRPYEQYF
TRBJ2-3,TRBD1,NA,TRBV29-1,TGCAGCAGTACAGGGGTACGAACAGATACGCAGTATTTT,CSSTGVRTDTQYF
TRBJ2-1,TRBD1,once,TRBV27,TGTGCCAGCAGTTTGGGACAGGGGGACCTCGATGAGCAGTTCTTC,CASSLGQGDLDEQFF
TRBJ2-7,TRBD2,NA,TRBV25-1,TGTGCCAGCAGCGGGACTAGCGGGGTTACTTACACCTACGAGCAGTACTTC,CASSGTSGVTYTYEQYF
TRBJ2-7,NA,large,TRBV5-6,TGTGCCAGCAGTTTTGGGGGACTCCCGAGGAACGAGCAGTACTTC,CASSFGGLPRNEQYF
TRBJ2-3,TRBD2,NA,TRBV24-1,TGTGCCACCTCCAGGGGGCTAGCGGGAGGGCCTCAACTCACAGATACGCAGTATTTT,CATSRGLAGGPQLTDTQYF